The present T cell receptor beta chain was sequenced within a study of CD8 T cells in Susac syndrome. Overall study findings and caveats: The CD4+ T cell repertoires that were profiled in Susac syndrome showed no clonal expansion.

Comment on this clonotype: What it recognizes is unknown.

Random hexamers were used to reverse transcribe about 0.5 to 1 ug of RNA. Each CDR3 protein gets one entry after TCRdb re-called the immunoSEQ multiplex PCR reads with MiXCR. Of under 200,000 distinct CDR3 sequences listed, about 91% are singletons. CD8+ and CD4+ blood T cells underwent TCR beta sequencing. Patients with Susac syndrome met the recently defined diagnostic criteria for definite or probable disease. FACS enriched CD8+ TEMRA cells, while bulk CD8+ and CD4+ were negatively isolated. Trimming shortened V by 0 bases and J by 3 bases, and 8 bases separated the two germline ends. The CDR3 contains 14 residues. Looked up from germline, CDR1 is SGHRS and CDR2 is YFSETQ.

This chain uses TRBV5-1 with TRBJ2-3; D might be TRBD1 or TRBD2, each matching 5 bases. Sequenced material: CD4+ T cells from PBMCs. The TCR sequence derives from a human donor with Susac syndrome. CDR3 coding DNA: TGCGCCAGCAGCTTGGGGGACGGTACAGATACGCAGTATTTT. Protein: CASSLGDGTDTQYF.